This T cell receptor (beta chain) was captured in a study of blood T cell repertoires in COVID-19. Only one count was recorded for this clone. Measured with immunoSEQ multiplex PCR; TCRdb has only the in-frame clones, and not every one. The sample lists some 70,000 clones; over 70% were seen once. In germline, CDR1 is SEHNR, CDR2 FQNEAQ (reference sequence). The CDR3 contains 17 residues. Trimming at V came to 5 bases and at J to 5 bases, leaving 15 bases not matched to a gene. The source material was peripheral blood. V is TRBV7-9 and J is TRBJ1-2; 9 bases match TRBD1. The sequence was obtained from a man aged 50-60 years with active COVID-19. The CDR3 DNA follows: TGTGCCAGCAGCGGGGGGTCTTCCGGGACAGGGCTGTATGGCTACACCTTC. It specifies CASSGGSSGTGLYGYTF.